One sample yielded the 27 T cell receptor beta chains listed below, sequenced in a study of cytomegalovirus exposure and HLA in healthy donors. 13 Jbeta primers and 60 Vbeta primers were used for the PCR. Generated by immunoSEQ multiplex PCR, the TCRdb table keeps only in-frame clones and is missing some. The table shows some 150,000 clones, with approximately 80% occurring only once. Material: PBMCs. These receptors were taken from a woman aged 40 to 50 in good health and CMV-seropositive.

Written as DNA, the CDR3 is TGTGCCAGTAGTACCCCCAGGGGGTTTAACTATGGCTACACCTTC. This translates into CASSTPRGFNYGYTF. V is TRBV19 and J is TRBJ1-2; TRBD1 matches 7 bases. The J segment lost 1 base and the V segment lost 4 bases, leaving 6 bases of the junction unmatched. Looked up from germline, CDR1 is LNHDA and CDR2 is SQIVND (reference sequence). This CDR3 is 15 amino acids long.

This chain uses TRBV4-3 with TRBJ2-6; D uncertain. V was clipped by 1 base and J by 0 bases, with 10 bases between them. The CDR3 covers 17 residues. Germline V gene lookup returns CDR1 LGHNA and CDR2 YSLEER. The CDR3 region has the DNA TGCGCCAGCAGCCAAGGACACTTCAGCTCTGGGGCCAACGTCCTGACTTTC. Protein sequence: CASSQGHFSSGANVLTF.

This chain joins TRBV7-3 and TRBJ1-2; D possibly corresponds to TRBD1 (6 bases). CDR1 and CDR2 (germline): SGHTA, FQGTGA. The CDR3 has 15 amino acids. Between the trimmed V and J ends, which lost 4 bases and 2 bases, there was a span of 14 bases. In DNA form, the CDR3 reads TGTGCCAGCAGCTCTAGACCAGGGACAAACTATGGCTACACCTTC. As protein: CASSSRPGTNYGYTF.

V is TRBV7-9 and J is TRBJ2-2; no reliable D call. Per germline, CDR1 SEHNR and CDR2 FQNEAQ (reference sequence). The CDR3 has 13 amino acids. With 5 bases removed from V and 6 bases from J, the gap between germline ends came to 10 bases. The CDR3 nucleotides are TGTGCCAGCAGCCCGCGAGTTGCCGGGGAGCTGTTTTTT. Translated: CASSPRVAGELFF.

The V call is TRBV27, the J call TRBJ2-7; D call uncertain. Germline assignment: CDR1 MNHEY and CDR2 SMNVEV (reference sequence). Deletions cut 5 bases from V and 9 bases from J, with 14 bases between. This CDR3 contains 12 residues. The CDR3 loop is CASSPPGGGQYF. Written as DNA, the CDR3 is TGTGCCAGCAGTCCCCCTGGTGGCGGGCAGTACTTC.

The J gene is TRBJ2-6, the V gene TRBV7-3; D is possibly TRBD1 (5 bases). The CDR3 has 16 residues. Germline loops: CDR1 SGHTA, CDR2 FQGTGA. V was cut by 3 bases and J by 2 bases, with 11 bases left in between. The CDR3 spells CASSFSSGTGANVLTF. The CDR3 nucleotides read TGTGCCAGCAGCTTCTCCTCAGGGACTGGGGCCAACGTCCTGACTTTC.

In this sample, this clone turned up once. V is TRBV11-2 and J is TRBJ1-3; D gene uncertain. V gave up 8 bases and J gave up 0 bases, with 14 bases separating them. Germline CDR1 SGHAT, CDR2 FQNNGV. This CDR3 has 15 residues. The DNA for the CDR3 is TGTGCCAGCGCCCTTGCCGGGATCTCTGGAAACACCATATATTTT. It specifies CASALAGISGNTIYF.

This sequence joins TRBV5-4 and TRBJ1-3, with a weak D call TRBD1 (5 bases). Germline assignment: CDR1 SGHNT and CDR2 YYREEE (reference sequence). The length of the CDR3 is 16 residues. Trimming cost V 4 bases and J 8 bases, with 22 bases left between them. CDR3 residues: CASSPMGGSIGDTIYF. The CDR3 DNA sequence: TGTGCCAGCAGCCCAATGGGGGGGTCCATTGGGGACACCATATATTTT.

This chain uses TRBV7-9 with TRBJ2-5, with TRBD2 identical over 11 bases. Germline CDR1 and CDR2: SEHNR and FQNEAQ (reference sequence). This CDR3 spans 17 amino acids. Trimming removed 0 bases from V and 5 bases from J; junction bases left unmatched: 8. The CDR3 DNA reads as TGTGCCAGCAGCTTAGCTGGTCTAGCGGGGGGCAGGGAGACCCAGTACTTC. Translation gives CASSLAGLAGGRETQYF.

The V and J genes are TRBV6-1 and TRBJ2-1, with 13 bases that match TRBD2. Germline CDR1 is MNHNS and CDR2 is SASEGT. The V segment lost 1 base and the J segment 1 base; nucleotides outside the gene matches: 1. The CDR3 runs to 17 residues. CDR3 bases: TGTGCCAGCAGTGAAGGGACTAGCGGGGGTTCCTACAATGAGCAGTTCTTC. As protein: CASSEGTSGGSYNEQFF.

The chain is built from TRBV2 and TRBJ2-5; the D is unclear. V dropped 7 bases and J dropped 4 bases, with 10 bases sitting between them. The germline CDR1 and CDR2 sequences are SNHLY and FYNNEI. The CDR3 length is 12 residues. The CDR3 sequence is CASIGIPETQYF. The CDR3 coding sequence is TGTGCCAGCATTGGCATTCCAGAGACCCAGTACTTC.

This clone appeared a few times. This chain links TRBV6-5 with TRBJ2-7; maybe TRBD2 (6 bases). The germline V gene has CDR1 MNHEY and CDR2 SVGAGI. CDR3 length: 14 residues. Trimming took off 2 bases at V and 0 bases at J, with 8 bases between the two ends. The CDR3 loop reads CASSYQLASYEQYF. The CDR3 nucleotides read TGTGCCAGCAGTTACCAACTAGCCTCCTACGAGCAGTACTTC.

V gene TRBV28 combines with J gene TRBJ1-2, with D perhaps TRBD1 (6 bases). Trimming shortened V by 5 bases and J by 8 bases, and 21 bases separated the two germline ends. In germline, CDR1 is MDHEN, CDR2 SYDVKM. The CDR3 runs to 15 residues. The CDR3 loop is CASSPTSGGQGGYTF. The CDR3 coding sequence is TGTGCCAGCAGTCCAACCTCCGGGGGGCAAGGCGGCTACACCTTC.

The chain couples TRBV19 to TRBJ2-3; perhaps TRBD1 as D (5 bases). The V end lost 3 bases, the J end lost 3 bases, and 7 bases lay between the germline ends. The CDR3 is 13 amino acids. The germline V gene has CDR1 LNHDA and CDR2 SQIVND (reference sequence). CDR3 residues: CASSIDSTDTQYF. As DNA, the CDR3 is TGTGCCAGTAGTATCGACAGTACAGATACGCAGTATTTT.

The J gene is TRBJ2-7, the V gene TRBV29-1; D is unclear. V lost 3 bases and J lost 5, with 11 bases in between. This CDR3 has 12 amino acids. The germline V gene has CDR1 SQVTM and CDR2 ANQGSEA. CDR3: CSVEQAAHEQYF. The DNA for the CDR3 is TGCAGCGTTGAGCAGGCTGCCCACGAGCAGTACTTC.

This chain links TRBV5-5 with TRBJ1-4; 10 nucleotides match TRBD1. Losses at the gene ends were 3 bases for V and 13 bases for J; bases not matched to a gene: 12. Germline CDR1 reads SGHKS; CDR2 reads YYEKEE (reference sequence). The CDR3 is made up of 15 amino acids. The CDR3 is CASSSGTDRGATLFF. The CDR3 DNA is TGTGCCAGCAGCTCCGGGACGGACAGGGGGGCCACACTGTTTTTT. Full variable domain (remainder filled in from reference TRBV5-5 and TRBJ1-4): DAGVTQSPTHLIKTRGQQVTLRCSPISGHKSVSWYQQVLGQGPQFIFQYYEKEERGRGNFPDRFSARQFPNYSSELNVNALLLGDSALYLCASSSGTDRGATLFFGSGTQLSVL.

The rearrangement uses TRBV27 and TRBJ1-5, with D possibly matching TRBD1 (6 bases). CDR3 length: 14 residues. Trimming removed 4 bases at V and 10 bases at J, with 17 bases between. Germline V gives CDR1 MNHEY, CDR2 SMNVEV (reference sequence). The DNA for the CDR3 is TGTGCCAGCAGTTCCTTAGACCGAGGGGGACCCCAGCATTTT. Translating it yields CASSSLDRGGPQHF.

A single count supports this clone. The chain combines TRBV7-2 with TRBJ2-1; TRBD2 matches 8 bases. Germline assignment: CDR1 SGHTA and CDR2 FQGNSA. The CDR3 has 15 residues. The V gene end was trimmed by 6 bases and the J gene end by 7 bases; junction bases not matched to a gene: 11. The CDR3 DNA follows: TGTGCCAGCAGGCAAAACGCGGGAGGTAGGAATGAGCAGTTCTTC. It encodes CASRQNAGGRNEQFF.

In nucleotides, the CDR3 is TGCGCCAGCAGCCAAGATGAATACAGAGAGCTGTTTTTT. Its translation is CASSQDEYRELFF. The rearrangement joins TRBV4-1 to TRBJ2-2; D not resolved. Trimming cost V 0 bases and J 11 bases, with 10 bases left between them. The CDR3 contains 13 residues. Germline V gene lookup returns CDR1 MGHRA and CDR2 YSYEKL.

The rearrangement joins TRBV18 to TRBJ1-5; TRBD1 aligns across 7 bases. V lost 0 bases and J lost 5; bases outside the gene matches: 7. The CDR3 is 16 amino acids. Looked up from germline, CDR1 is KGHSH and CDR2 is LQKENI. Here the CDR3 DNA reads TGTGCCAGCTCACCACCGTTGGCAGGGGGACATCAGCCCCAGCATTTT. This codes for CASSPPLAGGHQPQHF.

The genes are TRBV6-1 and TRBJ1-2; D is perhaps TRBD1 (6 bases). The germline V and J ends were trimmed by 4 bases and 6 bases, with 21 bases remaining between them. Germline CDR1 reads MNHNS; CDR2 reads SASEGT. This CDR3 region has 16 residues. In DNA, the CDR3 is TGTGCCAGCAGTGCGAGACAGGAAATCAGGCAGGATGGCTACACCTTC. Encoded protein: CASSARQEIRQDGYTF.

The chain carries TRBV9 and TRBJ1-1; perhaps TRBD1 as D (6 bases). CDR3 size: 13 residues. The V and J ends lost 2 bases and 4 bases respectively, with 9 bases between them. Germline V gene data show CDR1 as SGDLS and CDR2 as YYNGEE. CDR3: CASSVTGSTEAFF. The CDR3 DNA is TGTGCCAGCAGCGTTACAGGGAGCACTGAAGCTTTCTTT.

This clone was seen only a few times. The V and J genes are TRBV28 and TRBJ1-4; D may be TRBD1 (6 bases). V shed 5 bases and J shed 4 bases, with 14 bases lying between them. Germline values: CDR1 MDHEN, CDR2 SYDVKM. This CDR3 has 15 residues. In DNA, the CDR3 is TGTGCCAGCAGTATGTTAGGCAGGGGTAATGAAAAACTGTTTTTT. Its translation: CASSMLGRGNEKLFF.

The rearrangement joins TRBV19 to TRBJ2-1, with no clear D. The CDR3 runs to 11 residues. The germline gives CDR1 LNHDA, CDR2 SQIVND (reference sequence). V shed 5 bases and J shed 6 bases, with 5 bases lying between them. The CDR3, as DNA: TGTGCCAGTAGTGTTAGCAATGAGCAGTTCTTC. Protein product: CASSVSNEQFF.

This clone came up a few times. This chain links TRBV5-6 with TRBJ1-2; maybe TRBD1 (6 bases). V was shortened by 3 bases and J by 7 bases, with 10 bases between the two germline ends. This CDR3 comprises 12 residues. The V gene's germline CDR1 is SGHDT and CDR2 YYEEEE. In DNA, the CDR3 is TGTGCCAGCAGCTCGAGGGGGACTGGCTACACCTTC. It yields the protein CASSSRGTGYTF.

The rearrangement uses TRBV7-8 and TRBJ1-4; 7 nucleotides match TRBD1. The CDR3 consists of 15 residues. Germline trimming cut 1 base from V and 6 bases from J; bases unmatched to any gene: 5. Germline values: CDR1 SGHVS, CDR2 FQNEAQ. CDR3 coding DNA: TGTGCCAGCAGCTTAGGCTGGACAGGCGATGAAAAACTGTTTTTT. Translated, it gives CASSLGWTGDEKLFF.

V usage is TRBV19 and J usage is TRBJ2-1, with D unclear. The CDR3 extends over 14 amino acids. The germline V gene has CDR1 LNHDA and CDR2 SQIVND (reference sequence). V was shortened by 7 bases and J by 7 bases, with 17 bases between the two germline ends. The CDR3 loop reads CASKLSRAGNEQFF. The DNA of the CDR3 is TGTGCCAGTAAGCTCTCGAGAGCCGGGAATGAGCAGTTCTTC.